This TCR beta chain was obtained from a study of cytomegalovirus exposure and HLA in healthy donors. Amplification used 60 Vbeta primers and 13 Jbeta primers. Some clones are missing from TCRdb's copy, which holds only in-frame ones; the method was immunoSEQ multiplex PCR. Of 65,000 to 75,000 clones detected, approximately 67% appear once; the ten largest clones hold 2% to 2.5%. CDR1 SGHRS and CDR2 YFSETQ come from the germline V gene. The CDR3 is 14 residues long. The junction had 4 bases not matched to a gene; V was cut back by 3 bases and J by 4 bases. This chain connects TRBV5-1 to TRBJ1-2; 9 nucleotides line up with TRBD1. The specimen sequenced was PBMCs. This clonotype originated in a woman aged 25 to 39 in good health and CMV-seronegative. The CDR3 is CASSSPGQGYGYTF. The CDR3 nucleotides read TGCGCCAGCAGCTCTCCGGGACAGGGCTATGGCTACACCTTC.